Each of the 16 T cell receptor beta chains below was sequenced from the same sample in a study of CD4+ T cells in melanoma. Generated by immunoSEQ multiplex PCR, the TCRdb table keeps only in-frame clones and is missing some. The data show roughly 10,000 clones, with about 72% seen just once and roughly 8.6% held by the top ten. Material: cells from a culture (not recorded whether cultured in vitro). Receptors were obtained from a human donor with melanoma.

This clone was observed a handful of times. V and J are TRBV11-2 and TRBJ2-7; D may be TRBD1 (5 bases). The CDR3 is made up of 16 amino acids. Germline V gene lookup returns CDR1 SGHAT and CDR2 FQNNGV. V gave up 1 base and J gave up 0 bases, with 13 bases separating them. CDR3 sequence reads: CASSLGRQWSSYEQYF. The CDR3 coding sequence is TGTGCCAGCAGCTTAGGGAGACAGTGGAGCTCCTACGAGCAGTACTTC.

V gene TRBV7-9 combines with J gene TRBJ2-1; TRBD1 agrees at 8 bases. Germline V gene sequence: CDR1 SEHNR, CDR2 FQNEAQ (reference sequence). J lost 7 bases, V lost 5 bases, and 4 bases had no gene match. This CDR3 comprises 13 residues. CDR3 in amino acids: CASSPGQGNEQFF. In nucleotides, the CDR3 is TGTGCCAGCAGCCCCGGACAGGGTAATGAGCAGTTCTTC.

This chain uses TRBV5-4 with TRBJ2-7; 8 bases map to TRBD2. Germline trimming cut 4 bases from V and 2 bases from J; bases unmatched to any gene: 8. This CDR3 is built from 15 residues. Germline lookup yields CDR1 SGHNT and CDR2 YYREEE (reference sequence). CDR3 nucleotide sequence: TGTGCCAGCAGCCCGAGCGGGGGCCAAACCTACGAGCAGTACTTC. Protein sequence: CASSPSGGQTYEQYF.

CDR3 amino acids: CASSAPPGAPGYTF. The CDR3 region has the DNA TGTGCCAGCAGCGCCCCCCCGGGGGCTCCTGGCTACACCTTC. The genes are TRBV6-1 and TRBJ1-2, with D possibly being TRBD1 (6 bases). Germline assignment: CDR1 MNHNS and CDR2 SASEGT. There are 14 residues in the CDR3. V gave up 6 bases and J gave up 7 bases, with 18 bases separating them.

The rearrangement joins TRBV29-1 to TRBJ2-2; D gene unclear. The CDR3 is 12 residues long. Looked up from germline, CDR1 is SQVTM and CDR2 is ANQGSEA. The V and J ends lost 5 bases and 2 bases respectively, with 6 bases between them. This chain's CDR3 is CSVRQNTGELFF. The CDR3 DNA reads TGCAGCGTTCGACAAAACACCGGGGAGCTGTTTTTT.

The chain is built from TRBV2 and TRBJ1-5; D may be TRBD1 (6 bases). This CDR3 has 14 amino acids. Per the germline V gene, CDR1 is SNHLY and CDR2 is FYNNEI. V gave up 8 bases and J gave up 1 base, with 12 bases separating them. CDR3 DNA sequence: TGTGCCAGCGGCAGGGGCTTGAGCAATCAGCCCCAGCATTTT. Protein sequence: CASGRGLSNQPQHF. Together with reference TRBV2 and TRBJ1-5, the CDR3 gives the full variable domain: EPEVTQTPSHQVTQMGQEVILRCVPISNHLYFYWYRQILGQKVEFLVSFYNNEISEKSEIFDDQFSVERPDGSNFTLKIRSTKLEDSAMYFCASGRGLSNQPQHFGDGTRLSIL.

The chain employs TRBV21-1 and TRBJ1-5; TRBD1, as called in the table, went unchecked against the DNA. TRBV21-1 is an annotated pseudogene. The CDR3 is 18 residues long. CDR3 loop: CASNEGTGRSNSNQPQHF. The CDR3 DNA sequence: TGTGCCAGCAACGAAGGGACAGGGCGATCGAATAGCAATCAGCCCCAGCATTTT.

CDR3 loop: CASRARGKFHEQYF. The CDR3 DNA follows: TGTGCCAGCAGGGCCAGGGGGAAGTTTCACGAGCAGTACTTC. V usage is TRBV2 and J usage is TRBJ2-7; 7 bases fit TRBD1. Per the germline V gene, CDR1 is SNHLY and CDR2 is FYNNEI. This CDR3 comprises 14 residues. Losses at the gene ends were 6 bases for V and 5 bases for J; bases not matched to a gene: 10. Together with reference TRBV2 and TRBJ2-7, the CDR3 gives the full variable domain: EPEVTQTPSHQVTQMGQEVILRCVPISNHLYFYWYRQILGQKVEFLVSFYNNEISEKSEIFDDQFSVERPDGSNFTLKIRSTKLEDSAMYFCASRARGKFHEQYFGPGTRLTVT.

V gene TRBV6-5 combines with J gene TRBJ1-1, with no clear D. Looked up from germline, CDR1 is MNHEY and CDR2 is SVGAGI. Trimming removed 2 bases at V and 0 bases at J, with 7 bases between. The CDR3 runs 14 residues. The CDR3 region is CASSYLGLNTEAFF. The CDR3 region has the DNA TGTGCCAGCAGTTACCTCGGCCTGAACACTGAAGCTTTCTTT.

This clone turned up a few times. This rearrangement joins TRBV19 to TRBJ2-7; 8 bases align to TRBD1. CDR1 and CDR2 from the germline V gene are LNHDA and SQIVND (reference sequence). The CDR3 consists of 15 residues. Germline trimming cut 4 bases from V and 4 bases from J; bases unmatched to any gene: 9. The CDR3 sequence: CASSTDRGGVYEQYF. For the CDR3, the DNA is TGTGCCAGTAGTACCGACAGGGGTGGTGTGTACGAGCAGTACTTC.

The chain employs TRBV29-1 and TRBJ2-7; 14 nucleotides match TRBD2. The trim removed 7 bases at V and 2 bases at J, leaving 7 bases unmatched. CDR1 and CDR2 from the germline V gene are SQVTM and ANQGSEA. The CDR3 consists of 15 residues. The CDR3, as DNA: TGCAGCGCCGGGACTAGCGGGGGAGGGCCCTACGAGCAGTACTTC. This codes for CSAGTSGGGPYEQYF.

V and J are TRBV7-2 and TRBJ1-5; no definite D call. Germline CDR1 and CDR2: SGHTA and FQGNSA. This CDR3 has 14 amino acids. The germline V and J ends were trimmed by 1 base and 8 bases, with 12 bases remaining between them. The DNA for the CDR3 is TGTGCCAGCAGCTTAGTCCCCGCGGCGAAGCCCCAGCATTTT. Amino acids: CASSLVPAAKPQHF.

The table lists this clone with a few counts. This chain uses TRBV10-3 with TRBJ2-7; D may correspond to TRBD1 or TRBD2 (5 bases each). The CDR3 is made up of 15 amino acids. V was pared by 2 bases and J by 1 base, with 12 bases between. Germline V gene sequence: CDR1 ENHRY, CDR2 SYGVKD. Written as DNA, the CDR3 is TGTGCCATCAGTGAGGAGGGGACCGGTTCCTACGAGCAGTACTTC. Translation gives CAISEEGTGSYEQYF.

Only a few counts were recorded for this clone. The rearrangement uses TRBV29-1 and TRBJ1-1; unclear D gene. This CDR3 contains 10 residues. Trimming removed 6 bases from V and 5 bases from J, with 7 bases in between. Germline CDR1 reads SQVTM; CDR2 reads ANQGSEA. This CDR3 reads CSVTSTEAFF. In DNA, the CDR3 is TGCAGCGTGACCAGTACTGAAGCTTTCTTT. Full variable domain (outside the CDR3, taken from reference TRBV29-1 and TRBJ1-1): SAVISQKPSRDICQRGTSLTIQCQVDSQVTMMFWYRQQPGQSLTLIATANQGSEATYESGFVIDKFPISRPNLTFSTLTVSNMSPEDSSIYLCSVTSTEAFFGQGTRLTVV.

The rearrangement links TRBV2 to TRBJ2-7; tentative D call: TRBD2 (6 bases). This CDR3 has 15 residues. Deletions cut 4 bases from V and 2 bases from J, with 15 bases between. The germline V gene encodes CDR1 SNHLY and CDR2 FYNNEI. CDR3 DNA sequence: TGTGCCAGCAGTGGCCCGCGGGGAAATCCCTACGAGCAGTACTTC. Protein product: CASSGPRGNPYEQYF. The full variable domain, completed using reference TRBV2 and TRBJ2-7, is EPEVTQTPSHQVTQMGQEVILRCVPISNHLYFYWYRQILGQKVEFLVSFYNNEISEKSEIFDDQFSVERPDGSNFTLKIRSTKLEDSAMYFCASSGPRGNPYEQYFGPGTRLTVT.

The chain employs TRBV7-3 and TRBJ2-7; tentatively, D is TRBD1 (5 bases). CDR3 size: 14 residues. Germline V CDR1 and CDR2: SGHTA, FQGTGA. V dropped 5 bases and J dropped 2 bases, with 13 bases sitting between them. CDR3: CASSPQGNAYEQYF. The CDR3 coding sequence is TGTGCCAGCAGCCCGCAGGGTAACGCCTACGAGCAGTACTTC.